The rows below give T cell receptor beta chains drawn from one sample of a study of T cell changes during pregnancy in multiple sclerosis. The protocol was immunoSEQ multiplex PCR, while the TCRdb copy is restricted to in-frame clones and leaves out a portion. The sample has tens of thousands of clones, about 90% seen once. Sequenced material: peripheral blood, taken in the first trimester of pregnancy. The source is a female donor in good health, enrolled as a control in a pregnancy study. Each CDR3 is given with its conserved first and last residue. The order of the fields is V gene, D gene, CDR3 protein. D genes are given only for firm matches.

v_call: TRBV5-4
d_call: .
cdr3_aa: CASSGGSTGMNSGANVLTF

v_call: TRBV7-7
d_call: TRBD2
cdr3_aa: CASSLVLAGDRETQYF

v_call: TRBV5-1
d_call: TRBD1
cdr3_aa: CASSPNAGGAGGYTF

v_call: TRBV18
d_call: TRBD1
cdr3_aa: CASSLPPGTGWPLHF

v_call: TRBV29-1
d_call: .
cdr3_aa: CSVGNSLGNTEAFF

v_call: TRBV21-1
d_call: .
cdr3_aa: CAAKREAIRTDTQYF

v_call: TRBV27
d_call: TRBD1
cdr3_aa: CASSSRTGLEAFF

v_call: TRBV19
d_call: .
cdr3_aa: CASSISRGTEAFF

v_call: TRBV9
d_call: TRBD1
cdr3_aa: CASSVGGGDVDTQYF

v_call: TRBV15
d_call: TRBD1
cdr3_aa: CATSIDRITGQGIIYEQYF

v_call: TRBV6-5
d_call: TRBD1
cdr3_aa: CASRPQGADTQYF

v_call: TRBV27
d_call: TRBD2
cdr3_aa: CASTAGVPGELFF

v_call: TRBV6-1
d_call: .
cdr3_aa: CASGTPRVVEAFF

v_call: TRBV9
d_call: .
cdr3_aa: CASSVSLSGGSTGELFF

v_call: TRBV27
d_call: TRBD1
cdr3_aa: CASSLRLGQIYEQYF

v_call: TRBV10-3
d_call: TRBD2
cdr3_aa: CAISESKGTSGRSDTQYF

v_call: TRBV5-1
d_call: .
cdr3_aa: CASSVGQGPQYQETQYF

v_call: TRBV11-2
d_call: TRBD1
cdr3_aa: CASSTRQGATVYGYTF

v_call: TRBV10-3
d_call: TRBD2
cdr3_aa: CAISGTSGSSNTDTQYF

v_call: TRBV4-3
d_call: TRBD2
cdr3_aa: CASSQDSPGGPETQYF

v_call: TRBV7-3
d_call: TRBD2
cdr3_aa: CASSLNGGTSYEQYF

v_call: TRBV5-4
d_call: TRBD2
cdr3_aa: CASSPPGIVASGLDTQYF

v_call: TRBV19
d_call: .
cdr3_aa: CASSIAGRGYLTGELFF

v_call: TRBV6-5
d_call: .
cdr3_aa: CAAAGGGYSPLHF

v_call: TRBV5-6
d_call: .
cdr3_aa: CASSFLTSTDTQYF

v_call: TRBV29-1
d_call: .
cdr3_aa: CSVTGTAYGTRGYTF

v_call: TRBV9
d_call: TRBD2
cdr3_aa: CASSAGGGALETQYF

v_call: TRBV29-1
d_call: TRBD1
cdr3_aa: CSVPKTGLGYTF

v_call: TRBV25-1
d_call: .
cdr3_aa: CASSPSGPSNQPQHF

v_call: TRBV6-1
d_call: TRBD2
cdr3_aa: CASSVRVAGLAESTDTQYF

v_call: TRBV28
d_call: .
cdr3_aa: CASSLGGDYGYTF

v_call: TRBV27
d_call: TRBD2
cdr3_aa: CASSFSRLAGVGGREQFF

v_call: TRBV28
d_call: .
cdr3_aa: CASSNEHGELFF

v_call: TRBV6-5
d_call: TRBD1
cdr3_aa: CASRAGQGGYTF

v_call: TRBV5-1
d_call: .
cdr3_aa: CASSVLSTDTQYF

v_call: TRBV5-5
d_call: TRBD1
cdr3_aa: CASSLNGQGASEAFF

v_call: TRBV25-1
d_call: .
cdr3_aa: CASSAYRKSSGNTIYF

v_call: TRBV7-6
d_call: .
cdr3_aa: CASSLGNAVAGELFF

v_call: TRBV12-1
d_call: .
cdr3_aa: CASSFPRGLRQDYGYTF

v_call: TRBV5-4
d_call: .
cdr3_aa: CASSLDYYNEQFF

v_call: TRBV30
d_call: TRBD2
cdr3_aa: CAWMAGVTQETQYF

v_call: TRBV19
d_call: .
cdr3_aa: CASSEQSGSGANVLTF

v_call: TRBV28
d_call: .
cdr3_aa: CASRQYEPYEQYF

v_call: TRBV6-5
d_call: .
cdr3_aa: CASSYFGTFTDTQYF

v_call: TRBV7-9
d_call: .
cdr3_aa: CASSLGASGLGGDEQYF

v_call: TRBV19
d_call: .
cdr3_aa: CASRTDSPLGNEQFF

v_call: TRBV7-2
d_call: TRBD1
cdr3_aa: CASSFPGQGFYEQYF

v_call: TRBV6-5
d_call: .
cdr3_aa: CASSYSRAGSYNEQFF

v_call: TRBV29-1
d_call: .
cdr3_aa: CSVELIRRTQAYGYTF

v_call: TRBV4-1
d_call: .
cdr3_aa: CASSQGLDIHTDTQYF

v_call: TRBV30
d_call: .
cdr3_aa: CAWSPSSYNSPLHF

v_call: TRBV7-8
d_call: .
cdr3_aa: CASSAGPQETQYF

v_call: TRBV9
d_call: .
cdr3_aa: CASSDPLKGQSSGANVLTF

v_call: TRBV14
d_call: TRBD2
cdr3_aa: CASSLLAGVTYEQYF

v_call: TRBV29-1
d_call: TRBD1
cdr3_aa: CSVENRGRANYGYTF

v_call: TRBV11-3
d_call: TRBD2
cdr3_aa: CASSFGAGVGDTQYF

v_call: TRBV18
d_call: .
cdr3_aa: CASSPSVVTGYEQYF

v_call: TRBV19
d_call: TRBD1
cdr3_aa: CARDRAFF

v_call: TRBV2
d_call: TRBD1
cdr3_aa: CASREGQGAVQYF